The 29 T cell receptor beta chains given below trace back to one sample, sequenced in a study of T cells in Graves' hyperthyroidism and ophthalmopathy (dated by TCRdb to the late 2010s). The library was generated by multiplex PCR. TCRdb names Illumina HiSeq 2000 as the instrument used. The TCR beta CDR3 regions were amplified from the RNA transcripts. A first-round RT-PCR of the TCR CDR3 used the HTBI primer set with the Qiagen OneStep RT-PCR kit. TCRdb applied fastp at Q25 and MiXCR to the public reads, then kept only in-frame beta chains. Each record represents a unique CDR3 protein, reported with the most common genes and DNA among its rows. This sample holds nearly 600,000 distinct CDR3 sequences; around 13% were observed only once. Under 7% of the sample lies in the top ten. What was sequenced was blood. The receptors were gathered from a woman aged 25 to 45 with Graves' hyperthyroidism that later progressed to Graves' ophthalmopathy.

The V call is TRBV5-1, the J call TRBJ2-7; D may be TRBD1 or TRBD2 (5 bases each). The CDR3 length is 13 residues. With 4 bases removed from V and 2 bases from J, the gap between germline ends came to 10 bases. The V gene's germline CDR1 is SGHRS and CDR2 YFSETQ. Here the CDR3 reads CASSGDVPYEQYF. CDR3 in DNA: TGCGCCAGCAGCGGGGACGTACCCTACGAGCAGTACTTC.

This clonotype was seen many times. This sequence joins TRBV19 and TRBJ2-1; TRBD2 agrees at 9 bases. CDR3 length: 16 residues. V dropped 4 bases and J dropped 3; count of bases not matched to a gene: 7. Germline-derived CDR1 and CDR2 are LNHDA and SQIVND (reference sequence). In nucleotides, the CDR3 is TGTGCCAGTAGTAACATACTAGCGGGCAGCTACAATGAGCAGTTCTTC. It is translated as CASSNILAGSYNEQFF.

The chain recombines TRBV5-6 with TRBJ2-7; TRBD2 matches at 8 bases. Germline V gene data show CDR1 as SGHDT and CDR2 as YYEEEE. The CDR3 sequence is 15 residues long. The V segment lost 7 bases and the J segment 2 bases; nucleotides outside the gene matches: 11. This chain's CDR3 is CASSGGVGWTYEQYF. The CDR3 DNA sequence: TGTGCCAGCTCGGGAGGGGTAGGTTGGACCTACGAGCAGTACTTC.

This clonotype was observed many times. The chain is built from TRBV2 and TRBJ1-4; D call uncertain. CDR1 and CDR2 (germline): SNHLY, FYNNEI. This CDR3 is built from 11 residues. V lost 6 bases and J lost 6, with 5 bases in between. The CDR3 DNA reads TGTGCCAGCAGGCCCGATGAAAAACTGTTTTTT. Translation: CASRPDEKLFF.

As for this clonotype: It may be a read error: a sequence one base away is much more abundant. V usage is TRBV28 and J usage is TRBJ1-4, with TRBD1 as a possible D gene (5 bases). V lost 7 bases and J lost 7, with 19 bases in between. CDR3 length: 15 amino acids. Germline loops: CDR1 MDHEN, CDR2 SYDVKM. In DNA, the CDR3 is TGTGCCAGCAACAACGAGGGGCAGATAGGTGAAAAACTGTTTTTT. Its translation: CASNNEGQIGEKLFF.

This clonotype has more than one count but fewer than ten. V is TRBV30 and J is TRBJ2-1; TRBD2 matches at 13 bases. Germline CDR1 is GTSNPN and CDR2 is SVGIG (reference sequence). This CDR3 is 15 amino acids long. V shed 3 bases and J 7 bases; nucleotides not matched to a gene: 6. The CDR3 DNA sequence: TGTGCCTGGAGCGCGGGACTAGCGGGAAGAAATGAGCAGTTCTTC. Translated, it gives CAWSAGLAGRNEQFF.

The sample holds many counts of this clonotype. This chain uses TRBV27 with TRBJ1-2; TRBD1 agrees at 7 bases. After removal of 6 bases from V and 4 bases from J, the junction contained 8 bases not matched to a gene. CDR3 length: 14 residues. CDR1 and CDR2 from the germline V gene are MNHEY and SMNVEV (reference sequence). In DNA, the CDR3 is TGTGCCAGCAGCCCAGCGGGACAGACCTATGGCTACACCTTC. Translation gives CASSPAGQTYGYTF.

This clonotype showed up just a few times. The CDR3 bases are TGTGCCAGCAGCTTTCCACACCGGGACAGGGGGCACCTTTTGGATCAGCCCCAGCATTTT. It is translated as CASSFPHRDRGHLLDQPQHF. V usage is TRBV7-3 and J usage is TRBJ1-5, with 12 bases fitting TRBD1. V lost 3 bases and J lost 5; bases outside the gene matches: 17. CDR1 is SGHTA and CDR2 is FQGTGA in the germline V gene. The CDR3 is made up of 20 amino acids.

This clonotype was counted between two and nine times. This chain uses TRBV7-8 with TRBJ1-5; D unclear. The CDR3 extends over 14 amino acids. Germline assignment: CDR1 SGHVS and CDR2 FQNEAQ. The V end was cut by 3 bases, the J end by 4 bases, with 10 bases between. CDR3 sequence (DNA): TGTGCCAGCAGCTTTGGGCAGTTAAATCAGCCCCAGCATTTT. Translating gives CASSFGQLNQPQHF. Together with reference TRBV7-8 and TRBJ1-5, the CDR3 gives the full variable domain: GAGVSQSPRYKVAKRGQDVALRCDPISGHVSLFWYQQALGQGPEFLTYFQNEAQLDKSGLPSDRFFAERPEGSVSTLKIQRTQQEDSAVYLCASSFGQLNQPQHFGDGTRLSIL.

This clonotype was recorded many times. This chain uses TRBV24-1 with TRBJ2-3; 7 bases line up with TRBD2. This CDR3 has 15 amino acids. Trimming took 3 bases from V and 8 from J; bases not matched to a gene: 10. Looked up from germline, CDR1 is KGHDR and CDR2 is SFDVKD. This CDR3 is CATSDPGTTLGTQYF. The DNA of the CDR3 is TGTGCCACCAGTGATCCCGGGACTACCCTGGGTACGCAGTATTTT.

This clonotype has more than one count but fewer than ten. V is TRBV9 and J is TRBJ1-2; 8 bases align to TRBD1. From germline, CDR1 is SGDLS and CDR2 YYNGEE. V lost 4 bases and J lost 3; bases outside the gene matches: 5. The CDR3 has 14 residues. The CDR3 DNA follows: TGTGCCAGCAGCCACGGACAGGGACACTATGGCTACACCTTC. It yields the protein CASSHGQGHYGYTF.

This clonotype was picked up a small number of times. A much larger clonotype is one base distant, so this may be a read error. V usage is TRBV18 and J usage is TRBJ2-3, with 7 bases lining up with TRBD2. Germline-derived CDR1 and CDR2 are KGHSH and LQKENI. CDR3 length: 15 residues. This chain's CDR3 is CTSSSSLAGTDTQYF. As DNA, the CDR3 is TGTACCAGCTCAAGTAGCCTAGCGGGCACAGATACGCAGTATTTT.

This clonotype was picked up many times. DNA of the CDR3: TGTGCCTTCTCCGGGACTGGGGCCCACCGACCGTTCAATGAGCAGTTCTTC. Protein: CAFSGTGAHRPFNEQFF. V and J are TRBV19 and TRBJ2-1; D may be TRBD2 (6 bases). The CDR3 totals 17 residues. Trimming took 11 bases from V and 6 from J, leaving 29 bases between them. Germline CDR1 LNHDA, CDR2 SQIVND (reference sequence).

This clonotype was observed at least ten times. This rearrangement joins TRBV28 to TRBJ1-2; 8 bases are a match to TRBD1. Per the germline V gene, CDR1 is MDHEN and CDR2 is SYDVKM. Trimming at V came to 5 bases and at J to 4 bases, leaving 6 bases not matched to a gene. The CDR3 extends over 14 amino acids. CDR3 residues: CASSRDRGIYGYTF. CDR3 nucleotide sequence: TGTGCCAGCAGTCGTGACAGGGGCATCTATGGCTACACCTTC.

This clonotype has at least ten counts. This chain joins TRBV28 and TRBJ1-1; no reliable D call. The germline CDR1 and CDR2 sequences are MDHEN and SYDVKM. The CDR3 runs to 13 residues. V was trimmed by 3 bases and J by 2 bases, leaving 7 bases between them. The CDR3 loop is CASSLYDNTEAFF. CDR3 sequence (DNA): TGTGCCAGCAGTTTGTACGACAACACTGAAGCTTTCTTT.

The rearrangement links TRBV20-1 to TRBJ2-7; 8 positions agree with TRBD1. V trimming: 6 bases; J trimming: 5 bases; junction bases outside the gene matches: 12. In germline, CDR1 is DFQATT, CDR2 SNEGSKA (reference sequence). CDR3 length equals 14 residues. CDR3 protein: CSALTGTGENEQYF. The CDR3, as DNA: TGCAGTGCCTTAACCGGGACAGGAGAAAACGAGCAGTACTTC.

This clonotype was seen a few times. The chain recombines TRBV6-1 with TRBJ1-2, with 7 bases fitting TRBD1. Germline loops: CDR1 MNHNS, CDR2 SASEGT. Trimming at V came to 3 bases and at J to 4 bases, leaving 5 bases not matched to a gene. CDR3 length: 14 residues. As DNA, the CDR3 is TGTGCCAGCAGTGATGGACAGGCGAGCTATGGCTACACCTTC. Translated: CASSDGQASYGYTF.

This chain uses TRBV5-4 with TRBJ2-3; 7 nucleotides align to TRBD2. This CDR3 region has 12 residues. Germline V gene sequence: CDR1 SGHNT, CDR2 YYREEE (reference sequence). J lost 8 bases, V lost 3 bases, and 3 bases had no gene match. The CDR3 DNA is TGTGCCAGCAGCTCCTGGGGGGGTACGCAGTATTTT. Protein: CASSSWGGTQYF.

This clonotype has just a few counts. The chain carries TRBV18 and TRBJ1-2; TRBD1 might be the D (6 bases). The CDR3 totals 14 residues. V was shortened by 2 bases and J by 4 bases, with 11 bases between the two germline ends. Germline CDR1 and CDR2: KGHSH and LQKENI. The CDR3 region is CASSPDGTTYGYTF. The CDR3 DNA reads TGTGCCAGCTCACCAGACGGGACAACCTATGGCTACACCTTC.

The table lists this clonotype with a few counts. The chain employs TRBV19 and TRBJ2-5, with 9 bases aligning to TRBD1. V dropped 3 bases and J dropped 5; count of bases not matched to a gene: 10. The CDR3 has 16 amino acids. Germline loops: CDR1 LNHDA, CDR2 SQIVND (reference sequence). CDR3 residues: CASSMGRQGVVETQYF. In nucleotides, the CDR3 is TGTGCCAGTAGTATGGGGCGACAGGGGGTAGTTGAGACCCAGTACTTC.

The sample holds many counts of this clonotype. J is TRBJ1-5 and V is TRBV5-1; D ambiguous. Germline CDR1 SGHRS, CDR2 YFSETQ. The V end lost 0 bases, the J end lost 3 bases, and 7 bases lay between the germline ends. This CDR3 has 14 amino acids. The CDR3 sequence is CASSLEGDNQPQHF. CDR3 coding DNA: TGCGCCAGCAGCTTGGAAGGAGACAATCAGCCCCAGCATTTT.

This clonotype appeared many times. The rearrangement links TRBV11-3 to TRBJ1-1; no clear D gene. The CDR3 has 16 residues. CDR1 SGHNT and CDR2 YENEEA come from the germline V gene. V was shortened by 1 base and J by 4 bases, with 16 bases between the two germline ends. The CDR3 region is CASSLASGSSGTEAFF. DNA of the CDR3: TGTGCCAGCAGCTTAGCTTCCGGGTCTTCGGGCACTGAAGCTTTCTTT. Full variable domain (remainder filled in from reference TRBV11-3 and TRBJ1-1): EAGVVQSPRYKIIEKKQPVAFWCNPISGHNTLYWYLQNLGQGPELLIRYENEEAVDDSQLPKDRFSAERLKGVDSTLKIQPAELGDSAVYLCASSLASGSSGTEAFFGQGTRLTVV.

This clonotype has more than one count but fewer than ten. The chain couples TRBV29-1 to TRBJ2-2; 8 bases match TRBD2. The germline V gene encodes CDR1 SQVTM and CDR2 ANQGSEA. V dropped 0 bases and J dropped 3; count of bases not matched to a gene: 12. The CDR3 length is 18 residues. The CDR3 DNA reads TGCAGCGTTGAAGAGCCTCTGGGAAGCGGGAGCTACACCGGGGAGCTGTTTTTT. Protein product: CSVEEPLGSGSYTGELFF.

This clonotype was counted only a few times. The chain uses TRBV27 and TRBJ2-2, with 16 bases matching TRBD2. The CDR3 length is 16 residues. Germline-derived CDR1 and CDR2 are MNHEY and SMNVEV (reference sequence). With V trimmed by 5 bases and J by 7 bases, 4 bases remained unmatched. Here the CDR3 reads CASSPGLAGGIGELFF. DNA of the CDR3: TGTGCCAGCAGTCCGGGACTAGCGGGAGGGATCGGGGAGCTGTTTTTT.

This clonotype has at least ten counts. The rearrangement uses TRBV20-1 and TRBJ1-1; no firm D call. The CDR3 contains 16 residues. Deletions cut 6 bases from V and 0 bases from J, with 20 bases between. CDR1 DFQATT and CDR2 SNEGSKA come from the germline V gene (reference sequence). CDR3 sequence (DNA): TGCAGTGCCTTCGATCTAGCCCAGCCCATGAACACTGAAGCTTTCTTT. Its protein is CSAFDLAQPMNTEAFF.

The J gene is TRBJ2-1, the V gene TRBV2; D might be TRBD2 (6 bases). Germline CDR1 and CDR2: SNHLY and FYNNEI. This CDR3 is built from 13 residues. Trimming shortened V by 8 bases and J by 9 bases, and 17 bases separated the two germline ends. This CDR3 reads CASRDFRRGEQFF. CDR3 nucleotide sequence: TGTGCCAGCCGGGACTTTAGGAGGGGTGAGCAGTTCTTC.

The V call is TRBV20-1, the J call TRBJ1-4, with 7 bases fitting TRBD1. This CDR3 has 14 amino acids. CDR1 is DFQATT and CDR2 is SNEGSKA in the germline V gene (reference sequence). Unmatched junction bases numbered 4, after V lost 4 bases and J lost 2 bases. CDR3 residues: CSAIQGVTNEKLFF. The CDR3 DNA sequence: TGCAGTGCTATCCAGGGGGTCACTAATGAAAAACTGTTTTTT.

This chain uses TRBV11-2 with TRBJ2-1, with no clear D. V was pared by 9 bases and J by 8 bases, with 14 bases between. The CDR3 extends over 12 amino acids. Germline V gene lookup returns CDR1 SGHAT and CDR2 FQNNGV. The CDR3 is CARTRSRDEQFF. CDR3 in DNA: TGTGCCAGAACCCGTAGTCGTGATGAGCAGTTCTTC.

This clonotype came up many times. The V and J genes are TRBV12-3 or TRBV12-4 and TRBJ2-5; D unresolved. The ends were cut back, 7 bases at V and 4 bases at J, with 10 bases in the middle. This CDR3 has 12 amino acids. Here the CDR3 reads CASNLVGETQYF. The CDR3 DNA follows: TGTGCCAGCAACCTAGTTGGAGAGACCCAGTACTTC.